This T cell receptor beta chain was observed in a study of T cell repertoires in cytomegalovirus infection. Across the study: CMV infection together with matching HLA type was indicated by public TCR beta signatures.

Germline-derived CDR1 and CDR2 are SGHTA and FQGNSA. The V end lost 1 base, the J end lost 6 bases, and 9 bases lay between the germline ends. The CDR3 covers 13 residues. TCRdb re-derived calls from the reads in MiXCR, one entry per CDR3 protein. This sample has around 170,000 distinct CDR3 sequences, with 17% found just once. Sequencing was carried out using CD8+ T cells from PBMCs. This TCR was recovered from a human donor in good health (CMV status not recorded). Some clones in this sample may be carry-over from other donors' samples. The rearrangement links TRBV7-2 to TRBJ1-2; D unclear. CDR3 sequence (DNA): TGTGCCAGCAGCTTAGGCGAGTACGATGGCTACACCTTC. Translating gives CASSLGEYDGYTF.